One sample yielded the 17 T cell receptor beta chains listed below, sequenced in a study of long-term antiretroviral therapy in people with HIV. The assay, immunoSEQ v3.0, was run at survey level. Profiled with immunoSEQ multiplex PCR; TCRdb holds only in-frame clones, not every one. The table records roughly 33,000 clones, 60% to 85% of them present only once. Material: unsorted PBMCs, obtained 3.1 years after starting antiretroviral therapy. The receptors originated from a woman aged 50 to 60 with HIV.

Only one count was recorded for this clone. CDR3 bases: TGTGCCTGGAAAAGGAGCGGCGTTTATAATTCACCCCTCCACTTT. Encoded protein: CAWKRSGVYNSPLHF. The V call is TRBV30, the J call TRBJ1-6; D gene unclear. CDR3 length: 15 residues. CDR1 is GTSNPN and CDR2 is SVGIG in the germline V gene (reference sequence). V gave up 4 bases and J gave up 4 bases, with 14 bases separating them.

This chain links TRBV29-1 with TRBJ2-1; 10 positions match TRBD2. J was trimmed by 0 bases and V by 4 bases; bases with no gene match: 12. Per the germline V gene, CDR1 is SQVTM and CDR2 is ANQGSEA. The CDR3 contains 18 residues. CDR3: CSVGQLAGTPSSYNEQFF. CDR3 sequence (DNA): TGCAGCGTTGGGCAACTAGCGGGGACTCCTAGCTCCTACAATGAGCAGTTCTTC.

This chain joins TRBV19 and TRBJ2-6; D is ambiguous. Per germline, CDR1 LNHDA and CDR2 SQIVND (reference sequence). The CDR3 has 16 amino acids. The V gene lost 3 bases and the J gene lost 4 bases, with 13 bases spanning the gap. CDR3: CASSIPRSLGANVLTF. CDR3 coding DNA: TGTGCCAGTAGTATCCCCCGCAGTCTGGGGGCCAACGTCCTGACTTTC.

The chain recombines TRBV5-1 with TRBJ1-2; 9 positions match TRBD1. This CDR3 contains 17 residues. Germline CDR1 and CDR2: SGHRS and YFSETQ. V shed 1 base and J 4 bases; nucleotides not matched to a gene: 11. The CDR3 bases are TGCGCCAGCAGCTTGACGGGACAGGGAGTGGGCGCCTATGGCTACACCTTC. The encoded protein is CASSLTGQGVGAYGYTF.

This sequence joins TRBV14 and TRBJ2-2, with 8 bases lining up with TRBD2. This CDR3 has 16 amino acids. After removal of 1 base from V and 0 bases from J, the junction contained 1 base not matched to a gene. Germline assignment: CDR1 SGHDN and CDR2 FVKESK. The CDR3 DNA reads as TGTGCCAGCAGCCAAGCGGGGGGGTCGAACACCGGGGAGCTGTTTTTT. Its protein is CASSQAGGSNTGELFF.

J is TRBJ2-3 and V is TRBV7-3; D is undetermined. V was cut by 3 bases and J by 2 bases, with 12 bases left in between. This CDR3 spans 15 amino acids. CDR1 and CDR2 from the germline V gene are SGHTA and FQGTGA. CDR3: CASSLAAAPTDTQYF. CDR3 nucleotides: TGTGCCAGCAGCTTGGCGGCGGCACCCACAGATACGCAGTATTTT.

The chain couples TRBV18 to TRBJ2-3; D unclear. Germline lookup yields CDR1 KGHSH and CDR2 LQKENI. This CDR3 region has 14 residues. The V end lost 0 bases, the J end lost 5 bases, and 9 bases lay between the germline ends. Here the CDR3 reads CASSPPISEDTQYF. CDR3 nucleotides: TGTGCCAGCTCACCACCTATATCGGAAGATACGCAGTATTTT.

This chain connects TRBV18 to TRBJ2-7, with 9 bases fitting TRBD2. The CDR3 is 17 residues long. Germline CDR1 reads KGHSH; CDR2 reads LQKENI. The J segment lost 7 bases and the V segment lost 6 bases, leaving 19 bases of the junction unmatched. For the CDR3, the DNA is TGTGCCAGCTCTTACCTTAGCGGGGGTTCCACCCCTCTGGAGCAGTACTTC. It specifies CASSYLSGGSTPLEQYF.

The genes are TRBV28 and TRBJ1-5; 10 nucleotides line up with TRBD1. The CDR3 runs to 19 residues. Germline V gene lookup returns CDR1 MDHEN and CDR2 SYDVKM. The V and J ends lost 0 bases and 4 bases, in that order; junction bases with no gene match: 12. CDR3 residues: CASSLWGTGAASENQPQHF. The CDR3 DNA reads TGTGCCAGCAGTTTATGGGGGACAGGGGCGGCGAGTGAGAATCAGCCCCAGCATTTT.

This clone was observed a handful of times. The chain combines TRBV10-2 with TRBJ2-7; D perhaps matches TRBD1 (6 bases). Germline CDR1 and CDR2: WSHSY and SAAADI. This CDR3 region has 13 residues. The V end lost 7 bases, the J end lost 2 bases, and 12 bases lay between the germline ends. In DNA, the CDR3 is TGCGCCAGCACAGGGACATCTACCTACGAGCAGTACTTC. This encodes CASTGTSTYEQYF.

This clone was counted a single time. CDR3 sequence: CASSFGTETDTQYF. CDR3 bases: TGCGCCAGCAGCTTCGGGACGGAAACAGATACGCAGTATTTT. V usage is TRBV5-1 and J usage is TRBJ2-3, with D possibly called TRBD1 or TRBD2 (5 bases each). Germline V gene data show CDR1 as SGHRS and CDR2 as YFSETQ. Trimming left V 2 bases short and J 3 bases short, with 10 bases between. The CDR3 runs to 14 residues.

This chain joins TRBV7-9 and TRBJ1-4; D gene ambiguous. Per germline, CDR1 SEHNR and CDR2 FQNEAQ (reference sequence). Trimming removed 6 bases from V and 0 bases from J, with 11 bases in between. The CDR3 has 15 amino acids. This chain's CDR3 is CASRDKTATNEKLFF. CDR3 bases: TGTGCCAGCAGGGATAAGACGGCAACTAATGAAAAACTGTTTTTT.

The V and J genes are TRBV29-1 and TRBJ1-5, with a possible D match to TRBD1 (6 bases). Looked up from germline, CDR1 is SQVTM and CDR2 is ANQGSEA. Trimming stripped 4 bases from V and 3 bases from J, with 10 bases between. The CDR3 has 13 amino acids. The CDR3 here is CSVVGGANQPQHF. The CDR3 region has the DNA TGCAGCGTTGTTGGGGGCGCCAATCAGCCCCAGCATTTT.

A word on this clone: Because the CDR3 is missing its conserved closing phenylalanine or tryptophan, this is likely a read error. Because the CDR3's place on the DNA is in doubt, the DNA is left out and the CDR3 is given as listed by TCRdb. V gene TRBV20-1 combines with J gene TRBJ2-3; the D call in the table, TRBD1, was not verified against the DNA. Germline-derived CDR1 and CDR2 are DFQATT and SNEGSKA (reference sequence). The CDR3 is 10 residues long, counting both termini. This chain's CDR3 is CSARPTEQGL.

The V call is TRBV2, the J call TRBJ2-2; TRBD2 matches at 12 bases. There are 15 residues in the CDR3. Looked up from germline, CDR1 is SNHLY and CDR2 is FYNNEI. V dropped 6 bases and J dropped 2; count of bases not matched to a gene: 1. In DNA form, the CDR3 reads TGTGCCAGCAGGACTAGCGGGGGCAACACCGGGGAGCTGTTTTTT. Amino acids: CASRTSGGNTGELFF.

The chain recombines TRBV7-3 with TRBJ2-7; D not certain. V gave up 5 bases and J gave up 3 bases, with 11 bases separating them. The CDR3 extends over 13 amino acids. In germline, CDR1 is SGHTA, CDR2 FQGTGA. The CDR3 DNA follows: TGTGCCAGCAGCCCCCCGGGCGGCTACGAGCAGTACTTC. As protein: CASSPPGGYEQYF.

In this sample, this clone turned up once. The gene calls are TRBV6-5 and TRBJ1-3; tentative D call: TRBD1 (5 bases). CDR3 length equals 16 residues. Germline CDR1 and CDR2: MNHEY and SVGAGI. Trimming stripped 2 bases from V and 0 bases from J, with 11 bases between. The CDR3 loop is CASSYGGPSSGNTIYF. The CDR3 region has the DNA TGTGCCAGCAGTTACGGGGGACCGAGCTCTGGAAACACCATATATTTT.